This passage covers 14 T cell receptor beta chains from one sample sequenced in a study of yellow fever vaccine responses in identical twins. TCRdb fed the RT-PCR reads into MiXCR, producing one record per CDR3 protein. Among about 950 distinct CDR3 sequences, roughly 83% were seen once, and the ten largest hold under 25%. The sample here was T cells from blood (PBMCs), unsorted or a sorted subset (not recorded which), taken before or after yellow fever vaccination (not recorded which). These receptors all come from a female donor who received the yellow fever vaccine.

The chain has TRBV3-1 and TRBJ2-5; D is perhaps TRBD1 (5 bases). Per the germline V gene, CDR1 is LGHDT and CDR2 is YNNKEL (reference sequence). The CDR3 runs 16 residues. V lost 2 bases and J 4 bases, leaving 17 bases between the germline ends. In nucleotides, the CDR3 is TGTGCCAGCAGCCAACGCTCAGGACAAGGCAGAGAGACCCAGTACTTC. Protein sequence: CASSQRSGQGRETQYF.

The genes are TRBV20-1 and TRBJ2-1, with 8 bases aligning to TRBD2. The CDR3 is 15 amino acids. The V gene's germline CDR1 is DFQATT and CDR2 SNEGSKA (reference sequence). The J segment lost 6 bases and the V segment lost 1 base, leaving 8 bases of the junction unmatched. The CDR3 is CSARAREGLSNEQFF. The DNA for the CDR3 is TGCAGTGCTAGAGCACGGGAGGGCCTCAGCAATGAGCAGTTCTTC.

The chain recombines TRBV4-1 with TRBJ2-3; 10 bases are a match to TRBD2. CDR1 MGHRA and CDR2 YSYEKL come from the germline V gene. CDR3 length equals 15 residues. The V and J ends lost 2 bases and 10 bases, in that order; junction bases with no gene match: 9. CDR3 in DNA: TGCGCCAGCAGCCAAATCAAGCGGGAGGGCGGCGCGCAGTATTTT. It is translated as CASSQIKREGGAQYF.

This sequence joins TRBV4-3 and TRBJ2-3, with D perhaps matching TRBD1 or TRBD2 (6 bases each). Trimming stripped 0 bases from V and 2 bases from J, with 12 bases between. The CDR3 totals 16 residues. Germline V gene sequence: CDR1 LGHNA, CDR2 YSLEER. The CDR3 spells CASSQDLGGPTDTQYF. The CDR3 DNA follows: TGCGCCAGCAGCCAAGATCTAGGGGGGCCCACAGATACGCAGTATTTT.

The gene calls are TRBV4-2 and TRBJ2-3; TRBD2 aligns across 7 bases. J lost 2 bases, V lost 2 bases, and 4 bases had no gene match. CDR3 length equals 15 residues. Germline V CDR1 and CDR2: LGHNA, YNFKEQ. This CDR3 reads CASSQLSGDTDTQYF. The DNA of the CDR3 is TGTGCCAGCAGCCAACTCAGCGGGGACACAGATACGCAGTATTTT.

CDR3 nucleotide sequence: TGTGCCAGCAGCCAAGGTCAGGGTGGACGTGGCTACACCTTC. Translation: CASSQGQGGRGYTF. The V gene is TRBV4-2, the J gene TRBJ1-2; D might be TRBD1 (5 bases). Germline V lookup: CDR1 LGHNA, CDR2 YNFKEQ. CDR3 size: 14 residues. V was trimmed by 1 base and J by 7 bases, leaving 13 bases between them.

The chain carries TRBV6-1 and TRBJ1-1; D is perhaps TRBD1 (6 bases). The germline V gene has CDR1 MNHNS and CDR2 SASEGT. The V end was cut by 7 bases, the J end by 0 bases, with 24 bases between. The CDR3 sequence is 18 residues long. The CDR3 loop is CASTYLKGGDTLNTEAFF. The CDR3, as DNA: TGTGCCAGCACCTACCTCAAGGGGGGGGACACCCTGAACACTGAAGCTTTCTTT.

The chain employs TRBV7-3 and TRBJ2-1; D perhaps matches TRBD1 (6 bases). The germline gives CDR1 SGHTA, CDR2 FQGTGA. V gave up 5 bases and J gave up 3 bases, with 14 bases separating them. This CDR3 is built from 15 residues. The CDR3 protein is CASSQIVTGYNEQFF. Written as DNA, the CDR3 is TGTGCCAGCAGCCAGATCGTGACAGGCTACAATGAGCAGTTCTTC.

V is TRBV11-3 and J is TRBJ2-3; tentative D call: TRBD1 (6 bases). Per the germline V gene, CDR1 is SGHNT and CDR2 is YENEEA. The V end was cut by 5 bases, the J end by 5 bases, with 8 bases between. This CDR3 region has 12 residues. This CDR3 is CASSIQGDTQYF. The CDR3 bases are TGTGCCAGCAGCATACAGGGAGATACGCAGTATTTT. The full variable domain, with the rest looked up from reference TRBV11-3 and TRBJ2-3, is EAGVVQSPRYKIIEKKQPVAFWCNPISGHNTLYWYLQNLGQGPELLIRYENEEAVDDSQLPKDRFSAERLKGVDSTLKIQPAELGDSAVYLCASSIQGDTQYFGPGTRLTVL.

The chain is built from TRBV7-8 and TRBJ2-1; D is perhaps TRBD2 (5 bases). Germline values: CDR1 SGHVS, CDR2 FQNEAQ. The V end was cut by 1 base, the J end by 5 bases, with 6 bases between. The CDR3 extends over 13 amino acids. The CDR3 DNA reads as TGTGCCAGCAGCTTAGTGGAGGACAATGAGCAGTTCTTC. Translating gives CASSLVEDNEQFF.

This chain joins TRBV7-6 and TRBJ2-1, with TRBD2 identical over 11 bases. This CDR3 has 15 amino acids. Germline V CDR1 and CDR2: SGHVS, FNYEAQ. J gave up 4 bases and V 3 bases, and 2 bases lay outside the gene matches. As DNA, the CDR3 is TGTGCCAGCAGCTTGGCTAGCGGGGGGTACAATGAGCAGTTCTTC. Amino acids: CASSLASGGYNEQFF. The complete variable domain, with remaining parts taken from reference TRBV7-6 and TRBJ2-1, reads GAGVSQSPRYKVTKRGQDVALRCDPISGHVSLYWYRQALGQGPEFLTYFNYEAQQDKSGLPNDRFSAERPEGSISTLTIQRTEQRDSAMYRCASSLASGGYNEQFFGPGTRLTVL.

The genes are TRBV11-1 and TRBJ2-1; 7 nucleotides line up with TRBD2. Losses at the gene ends were 4 bases for V and 6 bases for J; bases not matched to a gene: 6. From germline, CDR1 is SGHAT and CDR2 FQDESV (reference sequence). This CDR3 spans 14 amino acids. The CDR3 sequence: CASSWREKGNEQFF. The DNA of the CDR3 is TGTGCCAGCAGCTGGCGGGAGAAAGGCAATGAGCAGTTCTTC.

V and J are TRBV10-3 and TRBJ1-1; tentative D call: TRBD1 (5 bases). This CDR3 is built from 16 residues. V gave up 2 bases and J gave up 4 bases, with 17 bases separating them. CDR1 is ENHRY, CDR2 SYGVKD, per germline. This CDR3 reads CAISEPSGGSSTEAFF. CDR3 coding DNA: TGTGCCATCAGTGAGCCAAGCGGGGGGTCGTCCACTGAAGCTTTCTTT.

This clonotype appeared a single time. The chain couples TRBV4-3 to TRBJ2-1; TRBD2 aligns across 8 bases. This CDR3 spans 15 amino acids. Losses at the gene ends were 4 bases for V and 3 bases for J; bases not matched to a gene: 5. CDR1 is LGHNA, CDR2 YSLEER, per germline. CDR3 amino acids: CASSLTGGGYNEQFF. CDR3 DNA sequence: TGCGCCAGCAGCCTTACGGGGGGGGGCTACAATGAGCAGTTCTTC.